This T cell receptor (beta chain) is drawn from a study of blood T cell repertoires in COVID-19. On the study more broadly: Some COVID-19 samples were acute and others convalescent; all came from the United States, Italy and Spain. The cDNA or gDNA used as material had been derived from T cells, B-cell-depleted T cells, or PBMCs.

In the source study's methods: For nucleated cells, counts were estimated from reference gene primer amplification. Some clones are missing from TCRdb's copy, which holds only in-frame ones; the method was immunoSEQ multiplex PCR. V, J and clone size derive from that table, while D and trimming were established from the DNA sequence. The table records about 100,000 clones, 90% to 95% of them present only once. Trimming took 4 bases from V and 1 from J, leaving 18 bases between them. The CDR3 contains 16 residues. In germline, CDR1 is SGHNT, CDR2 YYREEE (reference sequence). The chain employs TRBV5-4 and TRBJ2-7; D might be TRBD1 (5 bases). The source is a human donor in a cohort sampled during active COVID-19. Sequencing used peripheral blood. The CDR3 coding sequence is TGTGCCAGCAGCAAACACCCAGGGATAGATTCCTACGAGCAGTACTTC. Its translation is CASSKHPGIDSYEQYF.